These 10 T cell receptor beta chains originate from one sample sequenced in a study of T cells in localized non-small cell lung cancer. The data were produced by immunoSEQ multiplex PCR, yet TCRdb's version contains in-frame clones alone and is incomplete. Here the sample spans some 38,000 clones, just over 90% being singletons. This sample comprised peripheral blood, obtained before any cancer treatment. The receptor set was obtained from an older female donor with stage I lung adenocarcinoma.

This chain connects TRBV5-6 to TRBJ1-2, with D unclear. The ends were cut back, 6 bases at V and 8 bases at J, with 17 bases in the middle. Germline V gene data show CDR1 as SGHDT and CDR2 as YYEEEE. The CDR3 runs 13 residues. The CDR3 loop reads CASIRLALDGYTF. CDR3 bases: TGTGCCAGCATACGGCTAGCGTTAGACGGCTACACCTTC.

The table lists this clone with a few counts. The V gene is TRBV16, the J gene TRBJ1-2; TRBD1 agrees at 7 bases. The germline gives CDR1 KGHSY, CDR2 FQNENV. Germline trimming cut 0 bases from V and 9 bases from J; bases unmatched to any gene: 10. The CDR3 sequence is 15 residues long. CDR3 in amino acids: CASSQSGQWGGSYTF. The CDR3, as DNA: TGTGCCAGCAGCCAATCGGGACAGTGGGGCGGGAGCTACACCTTC.

The chain links TRBV6-5 to TRBJ2-7; D might be TRBD1 or TRBD2, each matching 5 bases. The germline V and J ends were trimmed by 5 bases and 3 bases, with 14 bases remaining between them. CDR3 length: 14 amino acids. Germline CDR1 and CDR2: MNHEY and SVGAGI. The CDR3 region has the DNA TGTGCCAGCAGTCGGGACCTTAAGGGCTACGAGCAGTACGTC. Protein: CASSRDLKGYEQYV.

The chain couples TRBV25-1 to TRBJ2-1, with D possibly matching TRBD2 (5 bases). Germline CDR1 reads MGHDK; CDR2 reads SYGVNS. There are 14 residues in the CDR3. The V and J ends lost 5 bases and 5 bases respectively, with 13 bases between them. The CDR3 DNA reads TGTGCCAGCAGTAGGGAGCGGTCCAACAATGAGCAGTTCTTC. This sequence encodes CASSRERSNNEQFF.

The chain is built from TRBV19 and TRBJ2-7; 9 bases match TRBD1. Germline loops: CDR1 LNHDA, CDR2 SQIVND (reference sequence). The CDR3 runs 15 residues. With V trimmed by 7 bases and J by 4 bases, 11 bases remained unmatched. The chain's CDR3 is CASTPAGTGWYEQYF. CDR3 DNA: TGTGCCAGTACACCCGCCGGGACAGGGTGGTACGAGCAGTACTTC.

This clone appeared a single time. This rearrangement joins TRBV11-2 to TRBJ1-4; no definite D call. Germline lookup yields CDR1 SGHAT and CDR2 FQNNGV. CDR3 size: 13 residues. Trimming left V 4 bases short and J 8 bases short, with 11 bases between. The CDR3 DNA follows: TGTGCCAGCAGCTATTCCTCGGGCGAAAAACTGTTTTTT. Protein product: CASSYSSGEKLFF.

The chain couples TRBV6-1 to TRBJ2-3; perhaps TRBD2 as D (6 bases). The CDR3 extends over 14 amino acids. Germline V gives CDR1 MNHNS, CDR2 SASEGT. Trimming removed 2 bases at V and 5 bases at J, with 11 bases between. The CDR3 here is CASSELLAIDTQYF. CDR3 in DNA: TGTGCCAGCAGTGAATTGCTAGCGATAGATACGCAGTATTTT.

The V call is TRBV19, the J call TRBJ1-2; D unresolved. CDR3 length: 11 amino acids. Germline V lookup: CDR1 LNHDA, CDR2 SQIVND (reference sequence). V was clipped by 4 bases and J by 8 bases, with 8 bases between them. The DNA for the CDR3 is TGTGCCAGTAGTAGGAGCTGGGGCTACACCTTC. It yields the protein CASSRSWGYTF.

The CDR3 spells CASSLPGQGRETQYF. In DNA form, the CDR3 reads TGTGCCAGCAGTTTGCCCGGACAGGGCAGGGAGACCCAGTACTTC. The rearrangement links TRBV28 to TRBJ2-5, with 8 nucleotides matching TRBD1. V lost 3 bases, J lost 5 bases, and 8 bases stayed unmatched. Germline-derived CDR1 and CDR2 are MDHEN and SYDVKM. The CDR3 contains 15 residues.

The rearrangement joins TRBV25-1 to TRBJ1-4, with unresolved D. Germline V lookup: CDR1 MGHDK, CDR2 SYGVNS. Deletions cut 1 base from V and 0 bases from J, with 15 bases between. The CDR3 is 18 residues long. CDR3 bases: TGTGCCAGCAGTGAATCTGGGCAAGACGTTGCAACTAATGAAAAACTGTTTTTT. Its translation: CASSESGQDVATNEKLFF. Combining the CDR3 with reference TRBV25-1 and TRBJ1-4 gives the whole variable domain EADIYQTPRYLVIGTGKKITLECSQTMGHDKMYWYQQDPGMELHLIHYSYGVNSTEKGDLSSESTVSRIRTEHFPLTLESARPSHTSQYLCASSESGQDVATNEKLFFGSGTQLSVL.